This T cell receptor beta chain emerged from a study of blood T cell repertoires in COVID-19 (dated by TCRdb to the early 2020s). Turning to the overall study: Samples from collaborators originated in the United States, Italy and Spain and spanned both the acute and convalescent phases of COVID-19. The material from the prospective study consisted of cDNA or gDNA derived from T cells, B-cell-depleted T cells, or PBMCs. Subjects who had been exposed to COVID-19, were actively infected with it, or had recovered from it provided the deeply sampled blood TCRbeta repertoires that made up the dataset. The repertoires were released in a freely available public database intended as a resource for research on the immune response to SARS-CoV-2. Samples were obtained from the ongoing ImmuneRACE study (first 160 participants) and from over a thousand subjects provided by 6 global collaborators. The sample metadata nearly always contained a de-identified subject ID, COVID-19 status, age in years and sex. HLA class I and class II types, where available, came from metadata supplied by the sample provider rather than from assay-based typing. What the research found in general, with its limitations: The amount of clinical and demographic metadata varied by source and participant and was provided uncurated.

Trimming removed 10 bases from V and 2 bases from J; the gene matches leave 18 bases unexplained. The CDR3 spans 18 residues, from the cysteine through the phenylalanine. CDR3 DNA is the only sequence kept; it has 54 bases, read in frame from the first base. From the germline V gene, CDR1 is SNHLY and CDR2 is FYNNEI. A remark on this clone: Its antigen remains unidentified. No much larger clonotype is one base removed from it; base qualities were not supplied.

Enrolling through a virtual design, the prospective study's participants ranged in age from roughly 18 to 95 years and lived across roughly 23 United States geographic areas. In the prospective study, participants were assigned to cohorts based on the clinical history participants reported in a screening survey and a study questionnaire. ImmuneRACE Cohort 3 recovered participants were defined by two consecutive negative NP/OP PCR tests, healthcare professional clearance, or symptom resolution. In the prospective study, whole blood, serum and a nasopharyngeal or oropharyngeal swab were collected from each participant by mobile phlebotomists. Prospective study participants could optionally give additional blood draws and questionnaires over a roughly 2-month period. Prospective study blood samples were shipped either frozen or at room temperature before DNA extraction. TCRbeta CDR3 regions were amplified from genomic DNA using the immunoSEQ Assay, a bias-controlled multiplex PCR. In the source study's methods: The number of nucleated cells in each sample was estimated from the amplification of reference gene primers within the assay. To quantify the absolute abundance of each unique TCRbeta CDR3 rearrangement, sequence reads were collapsed and filtered. For each sample, productive Simpson clonality was calculated by taking the square root of Simpson's diversity index across productive rearrangements. Drawn from immuneACCESS, this table holds only the in-frame rearrangements with V and J called that TCRdb kept. Clones are partly lost; checked studies trace under half to an unresolved V gene and leave the rest unexplained. V and J calls and clone size are those listed in that table; D and trimming were worked out from the DNA. The sample table lists about 310,000 clones, roughly 86% of them with a count of one. The ten largest clones represent about 8.4% of the sample.

The sequenced sample was PBMCs or T cells enriched from blood (not recorded which). This TCR derives from a woman in her thirties who had recovered from COVID-19. The receptor chain draws on TRBV2 and TRBJ2-1, and TRBD2 matches 9 of the central bases. Here the CDR3 is given as CAIVFTSGSLSPYNEQFF. Here is the DNA: TGTGCCATAGTCTTCACTAGCGGGTCTTTATCACCCTACAATGAGCAGTTCTTC.